This record covers a single TCR beta chain. This entry belongs to a study of neurological immune-mediated disorders. A single record per CDR3 protein comes from TCRdb applying MiXCR to the 5' RACE reads. The profile shows 25,000 to 35,000 distinct CDR3 sequences, around 10% of them singletons. This CDR3 is 13 amino acids long. Germline lookup yields CDR1 MNHEY and CDR2 SMNVEV (reference sequence). With 6 bases removed from V and 0 bases from J, the gap between germline ends came to 6 bases. This chain joins TRBV27 and TRBJ1-3; D ambiguous. Sequences were obtained from PBMCs. The sequence derives from a man in his 60s in good health. CDR3 amino acids: CASSPASGNTIYF. The CDR3 coding sequence is TGTGCCAGCAGCCCAGCCTCTGGAAACACCATATATTTT.